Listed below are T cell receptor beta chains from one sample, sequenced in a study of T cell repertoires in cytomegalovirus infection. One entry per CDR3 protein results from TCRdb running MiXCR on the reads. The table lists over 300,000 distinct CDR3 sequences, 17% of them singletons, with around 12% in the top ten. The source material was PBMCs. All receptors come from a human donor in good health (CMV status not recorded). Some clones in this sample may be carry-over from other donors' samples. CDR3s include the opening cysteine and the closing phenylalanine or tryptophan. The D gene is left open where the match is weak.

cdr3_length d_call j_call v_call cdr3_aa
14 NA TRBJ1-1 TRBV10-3 CAISGGNGNTEAFF
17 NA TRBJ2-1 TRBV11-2 CASSLELGLARYNEQFF
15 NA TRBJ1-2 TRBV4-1 CASSQEVEGHYGYTF
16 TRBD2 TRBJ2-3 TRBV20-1 CSARLGTSGGQDTQYF
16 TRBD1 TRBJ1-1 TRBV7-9 CASSLAGGGWSTEAFF
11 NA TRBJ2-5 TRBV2 CASRPQETQYF
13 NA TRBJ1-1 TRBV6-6 CASTQMGGAEAFF
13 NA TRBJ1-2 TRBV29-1 CSVGETTNYGYTF
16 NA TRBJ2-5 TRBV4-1 CASNLDPGRNQETQYF
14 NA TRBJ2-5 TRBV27 CASSGFPGQETQYF
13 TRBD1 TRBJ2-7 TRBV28 CASNTDRGYEQYF
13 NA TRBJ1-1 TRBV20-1 CSATHTLNTEAFF
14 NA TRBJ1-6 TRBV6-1 CASSEEAGTSPLHF
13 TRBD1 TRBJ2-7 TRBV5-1 CASSFDRAGEQYF
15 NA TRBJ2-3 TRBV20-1 CSGRSGGAFRDTQYF
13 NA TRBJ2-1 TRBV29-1 CSVEGQVYNEQFF
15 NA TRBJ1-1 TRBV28 CAAGNPVVMNTEAFF
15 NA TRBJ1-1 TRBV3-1 CASSHPRRAPTEAFF
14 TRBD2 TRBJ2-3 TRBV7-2 CASSPSGASGTQYF
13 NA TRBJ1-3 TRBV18 CASSPRSGGTIYF
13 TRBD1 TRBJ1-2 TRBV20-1 CSAGQGADYGYTF
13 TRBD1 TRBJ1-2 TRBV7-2 CASSSQGNYGYTF
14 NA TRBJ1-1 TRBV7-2 CASSLELGVGEAFF
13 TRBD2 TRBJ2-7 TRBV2 CASSTLAGYEQYF
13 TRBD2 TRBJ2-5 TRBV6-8 CASHPGGWETQYF
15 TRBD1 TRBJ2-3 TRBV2 CASSRERQGGDTQYF
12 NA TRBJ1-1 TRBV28 CASSTVDTEAFF
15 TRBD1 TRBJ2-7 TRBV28 CASRGTGATPREQYF
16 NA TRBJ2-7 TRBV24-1 CATGGHWPLRWHEQYF
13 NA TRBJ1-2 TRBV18 CASSPGEDYGYTF